This TCR beta chain originates from a study of blood T cell dynamics during melanoma immunotherapy. Background on the study: Metastatic melanoma patients received first-line pembrolizumab or nivolumab plus ipilimumab.

DNA loading was fixed at approximately 0.35 ug for all bulk PBMC samples. Sequenced by immunoSEQ multiplex PCR; TCRdb stores in-frame clones only, minus some. The sample shows roughly 10,000 clones, roughly nine tenths of them seen only once. Germline CDR1 and CDR2: SGHDT and YYEEEE. Trimming pared 2 bases from V and 5 bases from J, leaving 11 bases between. This CDR3 is built from 13 residues. The time point: week 3, after first cycle of checkpoint inhibitor. The origin of this receptor is a human donor with melanoma. The source material was blood, sampled from a patient treated with checkpoint blockade. The chain has TRBV5-6 and TRBJ2-7; D is unresolved. CDR3 bases: TGTGCCAGCAGCTTCGCGACCGCCCACGAGCAGTACTTC. It translates to CASSFATAHEQYF.